This T cell receptor beta chain stems from a study of T cells in tuberculosis. Study findings and constraints: The stringent gate may have excluded weak CD1B-GMM tetramer binders.

The CDR3 runs 13 residues. The V gene's germline CDR1 is SNHLY and CDR2 FYNNEI. V lost 4 bases, J lost 4 bases, and 10 bases lay in between. TCR-alpha and TCR-beta chains were sequenced unpaired. Assay: immunoSEQ multiplex PCR; the TCRdb copy retains only in-frame clones and omits some. The sample shows 85,000 to 90,000 clones, under 95% of them seen only once. Cells were sorted from thawed PBMC rested overnight and stained with GMM-loaded CD1B tetramer, viability dye and anti-CD3. The CD1B tetramers carried C32 glucose monomycolate purified from Rhodococcus equi. Before cryopreservation, the sorted PBMC lost their CD14-expressing monocytes. Tetramer-negative cells, some 100,000 per donor, were also sorted.

The chain carries TRBV2 and TRBJ1-2; D is ambiguous. The TCR originated in an adult woman with latent tuberculosis. The sequencing sample was made of CD1b-GMM tetramer-negative cells sorted from PBMCs. CDR3 amino acids: CASSASGSYGYTF. CDR3 coding DNA: TGTGCCAGCAGTGCCTCAGGTAGCTATGGCTACACCTTC. The variable domain in full, completed from reference TRBV2 and TRBJ1-2, reads EPEVTQTPSHQVTQMGQEVILRCVPISNHLYFYWYRQILGQKVEFLVSFYNNEISEKSEIFDDQFSVERPDGSNFTLKIRSTKLEDSAMYFCASSASGSYGYTFGSGTRLTVV.